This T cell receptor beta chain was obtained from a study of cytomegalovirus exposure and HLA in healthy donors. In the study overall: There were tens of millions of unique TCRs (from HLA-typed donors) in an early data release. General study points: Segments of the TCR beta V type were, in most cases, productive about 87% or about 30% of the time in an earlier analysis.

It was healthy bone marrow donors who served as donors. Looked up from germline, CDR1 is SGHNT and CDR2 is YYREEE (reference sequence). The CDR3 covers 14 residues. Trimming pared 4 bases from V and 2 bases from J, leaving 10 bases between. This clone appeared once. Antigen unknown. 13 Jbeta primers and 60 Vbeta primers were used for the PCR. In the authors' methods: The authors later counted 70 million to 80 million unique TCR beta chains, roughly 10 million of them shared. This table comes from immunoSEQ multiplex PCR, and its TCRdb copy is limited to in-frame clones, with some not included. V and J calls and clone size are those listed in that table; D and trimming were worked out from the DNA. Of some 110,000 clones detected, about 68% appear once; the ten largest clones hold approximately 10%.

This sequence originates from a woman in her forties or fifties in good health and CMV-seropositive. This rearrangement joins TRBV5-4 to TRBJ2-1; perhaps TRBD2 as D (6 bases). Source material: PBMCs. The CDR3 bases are TGTGCCAGCAGCAGCGGGTCAGCCTACAATGAGCAGTTCTTC. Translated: CASSSGSAYNEQFF.